This T cell receptor beta chain emerged from a study of T cell responses to AZD1222 COVID-19 vaccine. Study-level findings and limits: Compared with day 0, the breadth and depth of the Spike-specific TCR repertoire rose significantly after two doses of AZD1222.

The repertoire was sequenced with immunoSEQ multiplex PCR; TCRdb's copy has only in-frame clones and lacks some. The sample includes tens of thousands of clones, around 90% of them seen just once. The CDR3 covers 15 residues. Germline assignment: CDR1 SGHNT and CDR2 YYREEE (reference sequence). Trimming pared 2 bases from V and 7 bases from J, leaving 13 bases between. This clone is a singleton in its sample. What it binds is not known. The chain employs TRBV5-4 and TRBJ1-6; weak D call: TRBD1 (6 bases). The sequencing here drew on peripheral blood, taken 28 days after the second AZD1222 dose. The TCR comes from an adult who received the AZD1222 COVID-19 vaccine. The CDR3 loop reads CASSFEVQGNSPLHF. Here the CDR3 DNA reads TGTGCCAGCAGCTTCGAGGTCCAGGGGAATTCACCCCTCCACTTT.